The 2 T cell receptor beta chains below come from one sample, sequenced in a study of cytomegalovirus exposure and HLA in healthy donors. The PCR employed 60 Vbeta primers together with 13 Jbeta primers. Sequencing was performed with immunoSEQ multiplex PCR; in TCRdb, only in-frame clones are kept and a portion is missing. The data contain about 160,000 clones, around 72% of them singletons. Sequences were obtained from PBMCs. The receptors originated from a man between 18 and 29 years old in good health and CMV-seronegative.

In this sample, this clone turned up a few times. Other DNA sequences from this sample encode an identical CDR3 as well. The V call is TRBV7-9, the J call TRBJ1-5; tentative D call: TRBD1 (6 bases). CDR1 is SEHNR and CDR2 is FQNEAQ in the germline V gene (reference sequence). This CDR3 has 12 amino acids. The V and J ends lost 3 bases and 7 bases respectively, with 7 bases between them. CDR3 nucleotide sequence: TGTGCCAGCAGCTTTGGGGGCCAGCCCCAGCATTTT. Its protein is CASSFGGQPQHF.

This chain connects TRBV20-1 to TRBJ2-7, with D perhaps TRBD1 (6 bases). With 4 bases removed from V and 2 bases from J, the gap between germline ends came to 6 bases. Germline CDR1 DFQATT, CDR2 SNEGSKA (reference sequence). CDR3 size: 11 residues. CDR3 DNA: TGCAGTGCTAACAGGGCCTACGAGCAGTACTTC. As protein: CSANRAYEQYF.